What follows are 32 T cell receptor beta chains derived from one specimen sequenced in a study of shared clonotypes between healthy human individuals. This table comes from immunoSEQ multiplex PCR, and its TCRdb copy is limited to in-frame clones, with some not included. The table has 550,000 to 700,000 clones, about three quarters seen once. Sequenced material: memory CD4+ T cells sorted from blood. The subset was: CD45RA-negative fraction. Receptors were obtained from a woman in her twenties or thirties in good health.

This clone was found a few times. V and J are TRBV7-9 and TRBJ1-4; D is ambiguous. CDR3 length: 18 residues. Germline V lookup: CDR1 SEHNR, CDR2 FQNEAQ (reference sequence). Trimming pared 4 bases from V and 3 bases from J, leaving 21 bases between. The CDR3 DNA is TGTGCCAGCAGCTCCCGGACCGAAACCCTGGGAGCTAATGAAAAACTGTTTTTT. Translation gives CASSSRTETLGANEKLFF.

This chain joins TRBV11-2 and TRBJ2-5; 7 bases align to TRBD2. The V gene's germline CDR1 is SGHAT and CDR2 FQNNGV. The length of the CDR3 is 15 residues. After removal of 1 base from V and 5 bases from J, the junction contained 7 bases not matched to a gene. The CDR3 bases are TGTGCCAGCAGCTTAGGTGGGAGGGCCGGTGAGACCCAGTACTTC. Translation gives CASSLGGRAGETQYF.

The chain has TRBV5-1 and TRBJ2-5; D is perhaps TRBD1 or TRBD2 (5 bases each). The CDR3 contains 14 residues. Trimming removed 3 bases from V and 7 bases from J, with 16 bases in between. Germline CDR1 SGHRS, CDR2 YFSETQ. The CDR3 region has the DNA TGCGCCAGCAGCTCCCCCGGGACCCGGCGGACCCAGTACTTC. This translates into CASSSPGTRRTQYF.

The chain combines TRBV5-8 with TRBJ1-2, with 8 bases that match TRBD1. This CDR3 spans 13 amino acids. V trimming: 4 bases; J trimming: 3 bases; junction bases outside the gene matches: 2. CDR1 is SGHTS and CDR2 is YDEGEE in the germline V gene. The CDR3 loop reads CASSRTGYYGYTF. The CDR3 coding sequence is TGTGCCAGCAGCCGGACAGGGTACTATGGCTACACCTTC.

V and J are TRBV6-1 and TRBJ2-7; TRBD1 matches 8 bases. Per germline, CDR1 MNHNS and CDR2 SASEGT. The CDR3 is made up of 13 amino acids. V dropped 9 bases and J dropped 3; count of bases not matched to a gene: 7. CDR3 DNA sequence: TGTGCCAGTGACAGGGGCGGTTTCTACGAGCAGTACTTC. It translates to CASDRGGFYEQYF.

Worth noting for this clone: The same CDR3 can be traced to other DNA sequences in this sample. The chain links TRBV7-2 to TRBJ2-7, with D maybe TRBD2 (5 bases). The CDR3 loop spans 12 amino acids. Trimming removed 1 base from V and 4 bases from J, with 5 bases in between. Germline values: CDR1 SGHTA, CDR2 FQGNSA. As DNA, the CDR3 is TGTGCCAGCAGCTTAGGGAGGTACGAGCAGTACTTC. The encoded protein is CASSLGRYEQYF.

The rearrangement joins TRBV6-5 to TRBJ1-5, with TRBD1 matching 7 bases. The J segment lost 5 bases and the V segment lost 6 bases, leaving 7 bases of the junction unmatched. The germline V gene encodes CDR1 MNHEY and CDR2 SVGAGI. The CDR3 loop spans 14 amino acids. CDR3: CASSRRTGDQPQHF. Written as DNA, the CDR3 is TGTGCCAGCAGCCGGCGGACAGGCGATCAGCCCCAGCATTTT.

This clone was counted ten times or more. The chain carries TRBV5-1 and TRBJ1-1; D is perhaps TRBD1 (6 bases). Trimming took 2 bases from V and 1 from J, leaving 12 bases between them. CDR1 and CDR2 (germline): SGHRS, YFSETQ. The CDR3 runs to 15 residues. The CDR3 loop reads CASSFAGTPNTEAFF. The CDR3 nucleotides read TGCGCCAGCAGCTTTGCCGGGACACCGAACACTGAAGCTTTCTTT.

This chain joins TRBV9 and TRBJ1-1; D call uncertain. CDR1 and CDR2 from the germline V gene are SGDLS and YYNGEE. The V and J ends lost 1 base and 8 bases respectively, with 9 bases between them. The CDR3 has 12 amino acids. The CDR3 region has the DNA TGTGCCAGCAGCGTATTCGTAGGGGAAGCTTTCTTT. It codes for CASSVFVGEAFF.

CDR3 loop: CASRPGQGFYEQYF. The CDR3 DNA sequence: TGCGCCAGCCGGCCGGGACAGGGGTTCTACGAGCAGTACTTC. V gene TRBV5-1 combines with J gene TRBJ2-7, with 10 bases that match TRBD1. The germline V gene has CDR1 SGHRS and CDR2 YFSETQ. The J segment lost 3 bases and the V segment lost 7 bases, leaving 7 bases of the junction unmatched. This CDR3 comprises 14 residues. The variable domain in full, with the rest retrieved from reference TRBV5-1 and TRBJ2-7, is KAGVTQTPRYLIKTRGQQVTLSCSPISGHRSVSWYQQTPGQGLQFLFEYFSETQRNKGNFPGRFSGRQFSNSRSEMNVSTLELGDSALYLCASRPGQGFYEQYFGPGTRLTVT.

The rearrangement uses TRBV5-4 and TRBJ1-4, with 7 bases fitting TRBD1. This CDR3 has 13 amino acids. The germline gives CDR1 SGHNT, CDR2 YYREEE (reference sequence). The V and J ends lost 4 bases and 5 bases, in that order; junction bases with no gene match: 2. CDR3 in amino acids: CASSKGQNEKLFF. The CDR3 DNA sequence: TGTGCCAGCAGCAAGGGACAGAATGAAAAACTGTTTTTT.

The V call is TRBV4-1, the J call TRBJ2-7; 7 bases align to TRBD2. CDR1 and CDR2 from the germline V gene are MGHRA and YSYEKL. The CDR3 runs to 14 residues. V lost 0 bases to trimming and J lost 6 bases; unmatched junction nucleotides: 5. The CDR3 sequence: CASSQDGGGSEQYF. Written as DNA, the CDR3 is TGCGCCAGCAGCCAAGATGGGGGGGGTTCCGAGCAGTACTTC.

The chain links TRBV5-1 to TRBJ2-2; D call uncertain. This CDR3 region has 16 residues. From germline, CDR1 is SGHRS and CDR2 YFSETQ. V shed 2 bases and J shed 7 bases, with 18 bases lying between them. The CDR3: CASSLGDSAIVGELFF. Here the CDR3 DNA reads TGCGCCAGCAGCTTAGGCGACTCGGCTATTGTCGGGGAGCTGTTTTTT.

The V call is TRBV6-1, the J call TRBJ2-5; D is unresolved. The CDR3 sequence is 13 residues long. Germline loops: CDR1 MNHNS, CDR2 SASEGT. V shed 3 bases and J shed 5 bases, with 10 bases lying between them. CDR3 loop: CASSESFTETQYF. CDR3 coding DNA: TGTGCCAGCAGTGAGAGTTTTACGGAGACCCAGTACTTC.

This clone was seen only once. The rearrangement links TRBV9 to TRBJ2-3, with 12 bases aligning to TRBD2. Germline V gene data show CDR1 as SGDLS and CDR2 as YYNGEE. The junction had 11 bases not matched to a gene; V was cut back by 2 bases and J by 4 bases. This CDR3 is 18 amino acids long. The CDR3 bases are TGTGCCAGCAGCGTGGGGCCTAGCGGGAGGGCCGGCGCAGATACGCAGTATTTT. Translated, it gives CASSVGPSGRAGADTQYF. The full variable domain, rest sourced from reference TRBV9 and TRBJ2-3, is DSGVTQTPKHLITATGQRVTLRCSPRSGDLSVYWYQQSLDQGLQFLIQYYNGEERAKGNILERFSAQQFPDLHSELNLSSLELGDSALYFCASSVGPSGRAGADTQYFGPGTRLTVL.

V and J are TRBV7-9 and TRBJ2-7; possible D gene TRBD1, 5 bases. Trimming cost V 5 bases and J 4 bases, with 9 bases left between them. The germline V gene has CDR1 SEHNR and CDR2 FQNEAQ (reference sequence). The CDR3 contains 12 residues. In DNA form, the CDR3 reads TGTGCCAGCAGCCCCAAGGGGTACGAGCAGTACTTC. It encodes CASSPKGYEQYF.

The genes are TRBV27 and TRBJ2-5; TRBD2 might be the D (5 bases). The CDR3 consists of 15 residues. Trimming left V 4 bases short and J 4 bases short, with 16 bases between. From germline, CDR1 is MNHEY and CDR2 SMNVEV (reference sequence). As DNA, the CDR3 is TGTGCCAGCAGTTCAGCCCAGGCGGGCACAGAGACCCAGTACTTC. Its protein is CASSSAQAGTETQYF.

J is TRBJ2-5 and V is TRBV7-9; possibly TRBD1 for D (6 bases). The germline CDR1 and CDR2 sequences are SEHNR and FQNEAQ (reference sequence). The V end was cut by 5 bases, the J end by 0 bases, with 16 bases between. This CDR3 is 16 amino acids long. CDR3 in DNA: TGTGCCAGCAGCGGGCAGGACAGAGCGTACCAAGAGACCCAGTACTTC. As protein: CASSGQDRAYQETQYF.

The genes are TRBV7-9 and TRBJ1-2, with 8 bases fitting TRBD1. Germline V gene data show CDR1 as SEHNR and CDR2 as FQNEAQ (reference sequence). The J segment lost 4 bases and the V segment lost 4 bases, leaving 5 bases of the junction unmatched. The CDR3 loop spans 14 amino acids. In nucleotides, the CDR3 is TGTGCCAGCAGCTCGGACGGACAGGGCTATGGCTACACCTTC. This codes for CASSSDGQGYGYTF.

CDR3 sequence reads: CASSVDLGGANVLTF. CDR3 DNA: TGTGCCAGCAGCGTAGATTTGGGAGGGGCCAACGTCCTGACTTTC. The rearrangement links TRBV9 to TRBJ2-6; D gene uncertain. With 0 bases removed from V and 4 bases from J, the gap between germline ends came to 8 bases. There are 15 residues in the CDR3. Germline CDR1 and CDR2: SGDLS and YYNGEE.

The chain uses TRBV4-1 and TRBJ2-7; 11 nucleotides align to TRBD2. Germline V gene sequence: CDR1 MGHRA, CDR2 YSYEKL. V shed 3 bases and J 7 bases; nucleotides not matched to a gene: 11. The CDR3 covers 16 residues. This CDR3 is CASSHRAGLAASEQYF. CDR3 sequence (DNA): TGCGCCAGCAGCCATCGGGCGGGACTAGCGGCCAGTGAGCAGTACTTC.

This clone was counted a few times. The CDR3 nucleotides are TGCGCCAGCAGCCCAACGGACCCGGAGACCCAGTACTTC. This translates into CASSPTDPETQYF. The chain uses TRBV5-1 and TRBJ2-5; D is ambiguous. Between the trimmed V and J ends, which lost 4 bases and 5 bases, there was a span of 12 bases. This CDR3 has 13 residues. Looked up from germline, CDR1 is SGHRS and CDR2 is YFSETQ.

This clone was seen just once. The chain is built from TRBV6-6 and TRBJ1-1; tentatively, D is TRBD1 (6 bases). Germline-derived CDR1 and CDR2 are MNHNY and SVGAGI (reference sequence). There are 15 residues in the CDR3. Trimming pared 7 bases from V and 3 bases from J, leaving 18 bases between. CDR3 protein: CASNGQSRGDTEAFF. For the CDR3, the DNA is TGTGCCAGCAATGGACAGTCGAGGGGAGACACTGAAGCTTTCTTT.

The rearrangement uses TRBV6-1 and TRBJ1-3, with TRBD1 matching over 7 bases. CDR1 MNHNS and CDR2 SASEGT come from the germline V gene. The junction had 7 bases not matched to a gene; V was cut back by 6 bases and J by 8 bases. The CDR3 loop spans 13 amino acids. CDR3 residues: CASRGDRADTIYF. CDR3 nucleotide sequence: TGTGCCAGCAGAGGTGACAGGGCAGACACCATATATTTT.

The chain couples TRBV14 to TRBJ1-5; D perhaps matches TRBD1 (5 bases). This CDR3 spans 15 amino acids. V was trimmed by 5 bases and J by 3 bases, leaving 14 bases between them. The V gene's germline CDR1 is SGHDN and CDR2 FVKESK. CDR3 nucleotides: TGTGCCAGCAGCTTCGACCGGGACCCCAATCAGCCCCAGCATTTT. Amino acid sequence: CASSFDRDPNQPQHF.

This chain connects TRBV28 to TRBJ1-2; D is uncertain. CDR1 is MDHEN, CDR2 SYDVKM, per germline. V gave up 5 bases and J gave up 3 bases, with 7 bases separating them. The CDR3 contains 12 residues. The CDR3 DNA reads TGTGCCAGCAGTCCCCAATACTATGGCTACACCTTC. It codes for CASSPQYYGYTF.

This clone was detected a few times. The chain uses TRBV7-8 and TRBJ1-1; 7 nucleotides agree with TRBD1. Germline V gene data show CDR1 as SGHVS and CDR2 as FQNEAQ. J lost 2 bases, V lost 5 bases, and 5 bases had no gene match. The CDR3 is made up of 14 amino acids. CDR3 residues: CASSLRTGNTEAFF. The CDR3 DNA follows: TGTGCCAGCAGCCTCCGGACAGGAAACACTGAAGCTTTCTTT.

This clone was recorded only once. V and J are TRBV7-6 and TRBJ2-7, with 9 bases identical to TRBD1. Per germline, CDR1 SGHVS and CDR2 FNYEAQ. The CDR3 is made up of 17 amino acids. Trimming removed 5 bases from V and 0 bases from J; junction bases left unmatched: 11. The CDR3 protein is CASSEGAGTGSSYEQYF. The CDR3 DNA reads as TGTGCCAGCAGCGAAGGGGCGGGGACAGGGAGCTCCTACGAGCAGTACTTC.

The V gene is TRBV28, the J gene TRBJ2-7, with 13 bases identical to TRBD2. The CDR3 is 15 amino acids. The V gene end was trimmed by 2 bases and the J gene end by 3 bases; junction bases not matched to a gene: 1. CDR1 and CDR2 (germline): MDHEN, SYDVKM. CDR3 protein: CASSLGLAGDYEQYF. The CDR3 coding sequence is TGTGCCAGCAGTTTAGGACTAGCGGGAGACTACGAGCAGTACTTC.

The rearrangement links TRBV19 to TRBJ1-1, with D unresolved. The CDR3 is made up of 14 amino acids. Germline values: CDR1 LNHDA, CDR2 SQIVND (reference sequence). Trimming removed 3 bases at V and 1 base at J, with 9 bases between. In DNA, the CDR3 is TGTGCCAGTAGTATGCGGATTGCGAACACTGAAGCTTTCTTT. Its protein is CASSMRIANTEAFF.

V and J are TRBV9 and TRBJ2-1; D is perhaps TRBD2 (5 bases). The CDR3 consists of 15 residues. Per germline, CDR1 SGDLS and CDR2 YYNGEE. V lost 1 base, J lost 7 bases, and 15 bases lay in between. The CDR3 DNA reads TGTGCCAGCAGCGTATGGGCAGCGGAGATTAATGAGCAGTTCTTC. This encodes CASSVWAAEINEQFF.

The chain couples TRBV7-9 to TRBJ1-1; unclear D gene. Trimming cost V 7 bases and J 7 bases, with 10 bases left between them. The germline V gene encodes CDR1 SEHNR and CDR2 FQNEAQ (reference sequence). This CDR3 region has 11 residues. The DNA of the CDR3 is TGTGCCAGCACCTCCGGGTTTGAAGCTTTCTTT. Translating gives CASTSGFEAFF.